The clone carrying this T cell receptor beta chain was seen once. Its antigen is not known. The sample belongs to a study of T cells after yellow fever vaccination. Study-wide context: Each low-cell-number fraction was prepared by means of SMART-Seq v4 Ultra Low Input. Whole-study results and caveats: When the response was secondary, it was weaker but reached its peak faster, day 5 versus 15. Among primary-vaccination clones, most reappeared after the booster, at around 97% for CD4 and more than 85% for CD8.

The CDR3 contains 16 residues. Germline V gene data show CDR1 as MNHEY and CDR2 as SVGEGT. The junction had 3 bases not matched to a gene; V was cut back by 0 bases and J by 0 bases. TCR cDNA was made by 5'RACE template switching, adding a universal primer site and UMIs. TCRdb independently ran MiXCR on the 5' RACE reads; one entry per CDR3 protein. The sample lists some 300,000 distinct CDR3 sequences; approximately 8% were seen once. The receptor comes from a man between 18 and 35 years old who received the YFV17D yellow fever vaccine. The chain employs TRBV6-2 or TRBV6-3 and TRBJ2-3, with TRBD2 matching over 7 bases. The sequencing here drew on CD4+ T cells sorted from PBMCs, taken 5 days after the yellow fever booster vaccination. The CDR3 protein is CASSYSRGGSTDTQYF. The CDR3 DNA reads TGTGCCAGCAGTTACTCACGCGGGGGAAGCACAGATACGCAGTATTTT.